This T cell receptor beta chain was sequenced during a study of T cell changes during pregnancy in multiple sclerosis. TCRdb's copy holds only in-frame clones and misses some; the assay was immunoSEQ multiplex PCR. Of 55,000 to 65,000 clones listed, 93% were seen once; the top ten hold under 2%. This CDR3 region has 17 residues. Germline V lookup: CDR1 SGDLS, CDR2 YYNGEE. The V gene lost 1 base and the J gene lost 5 bases, with 20 bases spanning the gap. Source: peripheral blood, taken after pregnancy. The clonotype was recovered from a female donor with multiple sclerosis, enrolled in a pregnancy study. This chain connects TRBV9 to TRBJ2-3; no firm D call. The CDR3 DNA reads as TGTGCCAGCAGCGTAACCCCGACTCTCGCCGCCGGAGATACGCAGTATTTT. Translated: CASSVTPTLAAGDTQYF.